This TCR beta chain derives from a study of blood T cell repertoires in COVID-19. Study-wide background: The samples span acute and convalescent COVID-19 from the United States, Italy and Spain. The analysed material was cDNA or gDNA that came from T cells, B-cell-depleted T cells, or PBMCs.

Original methodology: Using reference gene primer amplification, nucleated cell counts were estimated. Generated by immunoSEQ multiplex PCR, the TCRdb table keeps only in-frame clones and is missing some. Clone size and V and J calls were adopted from that table, with D and trimming inferred from the DNA. The sample includes fewer than 250,000 clones, 83% of them seen just once. CDR1 is SEHNR, CDR2 FQNEAQ, per germline (reference sequence). CDR3 length: 16 residues. V was clipped by 2 bases and J by 7 bases; unmatched bases: 8. This clone was seen only once. Sequenced input: peripheral blood. This TCR was sampled from a middle-aged woman with active or convalescent COVID-19. The chain recombines TRBV7-9 with TRBJ2-2; 9 positions match TRBD2. CDR3 sequence (DNA): TGTGCCAGCAGCTTATATCCAGCGGGGGGACTCGGGGAGCTGTTTTTT. Translation gives CASSLYPAGGLGELFF.